This T cell receptor beta chain was identified during a study of human T cells and chemical hapten exposure. Looking at the study overall: Throughout a study of 20 to 30 weeks, patients underwent weekly scalp administration of diphenylcyclopropenone doses.

It was the library that attached unique molecular identifiers to individual cDNA molecules. TCRdb recomputed calls from the RACE reads with MiXCR, one row per CDR3 protein. The table has about 190,000 distinct CDR3 sequences, about 25% seen once. In its sample, this clonotype was seen many times. Antigen: not known. Time point in this sample: patch test 3, about 24 weeks after DPC sensitization. As for treatment: therapeutic diphenylcyclopropenone sensitization with weekly scalp DPC. The study's findings and limits: Among TCRs, those above 1 in 1000 frequency were unaffected by DPC sensitization. Clustering by CDR3 similarity yielded significantly more large clusters from expanded TCRs than controls.

The germline gives CDR1 KGHDR, CDR2 SFDVKD. The CDR3 extends over 15 amino acids. Trimming took 9 bases from V and 10 from J, leaving 21 bases between them. The source was whole blood, collected in connection with sensitization to the hapten diphenylcyclopropenone (DPC). The sequence came from a woman between 40 and 50 years old with alopecia areata. Some clones in this sample may be carry-over from other donors' samples. This rearrangement joins TRBV24-1 to TRBJ2-6; tentative D call: TRBD2 (6 bases). The DNA for the CDR3 is TGTGCCACCGAGGACGGAGCAGCCGGGGGTAACGTCCTGACTTTC. It yields the protein CATEDGAAGGNVLTF.